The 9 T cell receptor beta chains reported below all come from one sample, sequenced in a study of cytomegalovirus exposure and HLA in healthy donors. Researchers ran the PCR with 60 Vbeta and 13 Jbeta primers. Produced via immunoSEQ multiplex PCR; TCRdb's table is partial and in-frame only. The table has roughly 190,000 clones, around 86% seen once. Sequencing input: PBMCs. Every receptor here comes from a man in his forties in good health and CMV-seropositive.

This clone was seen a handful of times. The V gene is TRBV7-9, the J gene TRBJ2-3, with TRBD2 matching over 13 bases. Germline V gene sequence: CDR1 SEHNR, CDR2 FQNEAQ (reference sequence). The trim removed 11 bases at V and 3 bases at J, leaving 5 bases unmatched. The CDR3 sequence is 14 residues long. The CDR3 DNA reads TGTGCCGGCCGACTAGCGGGGGGAACAGATACGCAGTATTTT. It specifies CAGRLAGGTDTQYF.

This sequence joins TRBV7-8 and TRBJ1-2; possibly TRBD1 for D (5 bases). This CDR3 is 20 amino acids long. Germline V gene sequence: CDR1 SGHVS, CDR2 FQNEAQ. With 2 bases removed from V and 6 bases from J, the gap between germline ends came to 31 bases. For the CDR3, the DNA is TGTGCCAGCAGCTTAACAGTTCTCCGACAGAGCATTCCTCTCCTAGATGGCTACACCTTC. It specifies CASSLTVLRQSIPLLDGYTF.

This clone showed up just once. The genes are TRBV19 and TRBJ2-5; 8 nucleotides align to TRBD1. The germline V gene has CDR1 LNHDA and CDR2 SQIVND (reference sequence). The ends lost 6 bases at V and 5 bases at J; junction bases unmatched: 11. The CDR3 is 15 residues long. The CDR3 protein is CASSPQDRDEETQYF. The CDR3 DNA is TGTGCCAGTAGCCCGCAGGACAGGGACGAGGAGACCCAGTACTTC.

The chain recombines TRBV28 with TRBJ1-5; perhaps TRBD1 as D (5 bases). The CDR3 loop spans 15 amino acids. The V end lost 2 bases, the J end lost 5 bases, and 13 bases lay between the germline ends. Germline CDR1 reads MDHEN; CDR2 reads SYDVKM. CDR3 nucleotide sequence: TGTGCCAGCAGTTTACCCCCCCTCAGGGATCAGCCCCAGCATTTT. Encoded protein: CASSLPPLRDQPQHF.

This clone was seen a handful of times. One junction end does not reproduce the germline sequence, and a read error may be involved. The CDR3 coding sequence is TGTGCCAGTAATATAGCGGGGGGGCCGGGGGAGCTGTTTTTT. Translated: CASNIAGGPGELFF. This chain connects TRBV19 to TRBJ2-2; 11 bases map to TRBD2. CDR1 LNHDA and CDR2 SQIVND come from the germline V gene (reference sequence). The CDR3 has 14 amino acids. The full variable domain, rest sourced from reference TRBV19 and TRBJ2-2, is DGGITQSPKYLFRKEGQNVTLSCEQNLNHDAMYWYRQDPGQGLRLIYYSQIVNDFQKGDIAEGYSVSREKKESFPLTVTSAQKNPTAFYLCASNIAGGPGELFFGEGSRLTVL.

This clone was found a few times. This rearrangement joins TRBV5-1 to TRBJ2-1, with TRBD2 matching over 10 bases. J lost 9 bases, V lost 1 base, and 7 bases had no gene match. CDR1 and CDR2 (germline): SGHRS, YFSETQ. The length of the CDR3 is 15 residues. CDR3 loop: CASSLTSGVFGEQFF. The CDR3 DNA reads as TGCGCCAGCAGCTTGACTAGCGGGGTCTTTGGTGAGCAGTTCTTC.

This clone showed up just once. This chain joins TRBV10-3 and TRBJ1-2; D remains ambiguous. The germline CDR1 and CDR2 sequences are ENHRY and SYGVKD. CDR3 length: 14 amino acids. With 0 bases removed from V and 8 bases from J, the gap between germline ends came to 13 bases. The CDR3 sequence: CAISESITYKGYTF. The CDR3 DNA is TGTGCCATCAGTGAGTCGATCACCTATAAGGGCTACACCTTC.

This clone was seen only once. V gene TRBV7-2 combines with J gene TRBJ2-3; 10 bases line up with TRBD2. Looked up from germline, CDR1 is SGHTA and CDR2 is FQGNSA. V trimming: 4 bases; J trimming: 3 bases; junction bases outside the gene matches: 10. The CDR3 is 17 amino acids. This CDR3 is CASSSPLTSGLTDTQYF. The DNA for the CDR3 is TGTGCCAGCAGCTCCCCCCTGACTAGCGGGTTAACAGATACGCAGTATTTT. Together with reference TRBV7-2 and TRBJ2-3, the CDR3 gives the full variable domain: GAGVSQSPSNKVTEKGKDVELRCDPISGHTALYWYRQSLGQGLEFLIYFQGNSAPDKSGLPSDRFSAERTGGSVSTLTIQRTQQEDSAVYLCASSSPLTSGLTDTQYFGPGTRLTVL.

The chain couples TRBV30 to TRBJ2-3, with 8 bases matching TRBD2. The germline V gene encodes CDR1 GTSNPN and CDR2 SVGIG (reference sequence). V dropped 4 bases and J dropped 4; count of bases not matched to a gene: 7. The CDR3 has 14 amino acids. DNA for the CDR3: TGTGCCTGGACCCCGGGACTAGTCCCAGATACGCAGTATTTT. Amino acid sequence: CAWTPGLVPDTQYF.